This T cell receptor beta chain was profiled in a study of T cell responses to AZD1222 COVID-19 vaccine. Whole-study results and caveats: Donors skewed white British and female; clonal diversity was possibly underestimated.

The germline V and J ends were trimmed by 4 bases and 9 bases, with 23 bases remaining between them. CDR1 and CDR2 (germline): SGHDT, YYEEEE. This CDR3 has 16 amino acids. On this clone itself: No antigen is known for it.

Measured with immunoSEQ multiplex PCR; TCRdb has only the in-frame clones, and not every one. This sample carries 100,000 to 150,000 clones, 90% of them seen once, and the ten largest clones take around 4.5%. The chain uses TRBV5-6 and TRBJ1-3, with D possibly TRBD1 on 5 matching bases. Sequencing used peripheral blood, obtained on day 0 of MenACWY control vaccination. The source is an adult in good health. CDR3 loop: CASSLRGDPYRSTIYF. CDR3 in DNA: TGTGCCAGCAGCCTACGAGGGGACCCTTACCGGAGCACCATATATTTT.